The next 23 T cell receptor beta chains were all read from a single sample in a study of blood T cell repertoires in COVID-19. Only in-frame clones appear in the TCRdb table, and some are missing; sequencing was by immunoSEQ multiplex PCR. The table records about 180,000 clones, more than 65% of them present only once. Specimen: PBMCs or T cells enriched from blood (not recorded which). These receptors were obtained from a man aged 50-60 years who had recovered from COVID-19.

V usage is TRBV7-9 and J usage is TRBJ1-1; tentative D call: TRBD1 (5 bases). CDR1 is SEHNR, CDR2 FQNEAQ, per germline (reference sequence). Trimming cost V 6 bases and J 2 bases, with 10 bases left between them. The CDR3 consists of 13 residues. CDR3 DNA: TGTGCCAGCAGGACAACAGGTAACACTGAAGCTTTCTTT. The encoded protein is CASRTTGNTEAFF.

V and J are TRBV12-3 or TRBV12-4 and TRBJ1-1; 9 bases are shared with TRBD1. The CDR3 length is 13 residues. V trimming: 10 bases; J trimming: 4 bases; junction bases outside the gene matches: 7. CDR3 region: CATRDRATTEAFF. The CDR3 nucleotides are TGTGCCACCCGGGACAGGGCCACCACTGAAGCTTTCTTT.

This clone was seen just once. This chain uses TRBV7-6 with TRBJ1-2; D is undetermined. The ends were cut back, 2 bases at V and 4 bases at J, with 14 bases in the middle. Looked up from germline, CDR1 is SGHVS and CDR2 is FNYEAQ. CDR3 length: 15 residues. CDR3: CASSLTSTPTYGYTF. The CDR3 nucleotides are TGTGCCAGCAGCTTAACATCCACCCCCACCTATGGCTACACCTTC.

V gene TRBV18 combines with J gene TRBJ1-1; D not certain. The germline CDR1 and CDR2 sequences are KGHSH and LQKENI. CDR3 length: 13 amino acids. Trimming pared 6 bases from V and 1 base from J, leaving 9 bases between. CDR3 residues: CASSLEGNTEAFF. Written as DNA, the CDR3 is TGTGCCAGCTCCCTCGAGGGGAACACTGAAGCTTTCTTT.

This chain joins TRBV5-4 and TRBJ1-1; 7 positions match TRBD1. CDR1 and CDR2 (germline): SGHNT, YYREEE (reference sequence). Trimming removed 2 bases from V and 10 bases from J; junction bases left unmatched: 11. The length of the CDR3 is 14 residues. The CDR3 DNA follows: TGTGCCAGCAGCTTTACAGGGGAAGTAAGTGGAGCTTTCTTT. Translating gives CASSFTGEVSGAFF. The whole variable domain, filled in from reference TRBV5-4 and TRBJ1-1, reads ETGVTQSPTHLIKTRGQQVTLRCSSQSGHNTVSWYQQALGQGPQFIFQYYREEENGRGNFPPRFSGLQFPNYSSELNVNALELDDSALYLCASSFTGEVSGAFFGQGTRLTVV.

This chain links TRBV28 with TRBJ1-2, with 9 positions matching TRBD1. Germline V gives CDR1 MDHEN, CDR2 SYDVKM. This CDR3 contains 14 residues. The J segment lost 8 bases and the V segment lost 10 bases, leaving 14 bases of the junction unmatched. CDR3 DNA: TGTGCCATCCGACCGGGACAGGGTGTACGAGGCTACACCTTC. Translated: CAIRPGQGVRGYTF.

The chain employs TRBV20-1 and TRBJ2-1, with D unclear. The V and J ends lost 4 bases and 1 base respectively, with 11 bases between them. This CDR3 region has 14 residues. The V gene's germline CDR1 is DFQATT and CDR2 SNEGSKA (reference sequence). The CDR3 spells CSANDGRSYNEQFF. CDR3 sequence (DNA): TGCAGTGCTAATGACGGTCGGTCCTACAATGAGCAGTTCTTC.

V is TRBV2 and J is TRBJ1-4; D may be TRBD1 (5 bases). V was clipped by 6 bases and J by 5 bases, with 13 bases between them. This CDR3 has 14 amino acids. Germline values: CDR1 SNHLY, CDR2 FYNNEI. CDR3 residues: CASREGSDNEKLFF. CDR3 DNA sequence: TGTGCCAGCAGGGAGGGGTCAGACAATGAAAAACTGTTTTTT.

This chain connects TRBV5-4 to TRBJ1-1, with 7 bases matching TRBD1. Germline V CDR1 and CDR2: SGHNT, YYREEE (reference sequence). The CDR3 is 15 amino acids. The trim removed 4 bases at V and 5 bases at J, leaving 11 bases unmatched. CDR3 protein: CASSPEQGRVTEAFF. Here the CDR3 DNA reads TGTGCCAGCAGCCCAGAACAGGGGCGAGTTACTGAAGCTTTCTTT.

J is TRBJ1-5 and V is TRBV6-1; 10 nucleotides align to TRBD1. The CDR3 length is 15 residues. Germline V gene data show CDR1 as MNHNS and CDR2 as SASEGT. V lost 3 bases, J lost 7 bases, and 6 bases stayed unmatched. The CDR3 is CASSDLGQGGQPQHF. In DNA form, the CDR3 reads TGTGCCAGCAGTGATTTAGGACAGGGGGGACAGCCCCAGCATTTT.

This clone was seen repeatedly, ten times or more. The chain couples TRBV11-2 to TRBJ2-3; TRBD1 is a possible D gene (6 bases). V lost 3 bases, J lost 0 bases, and 10 bases lay in between. Germline V lookup: CDR1 SGHAT, CDR2 FQNNGV. The CDR3 is 15 residues long. The CDR3 region is CASSFVGTSTDTQYF. Here the CDR3 DNA reads TGTGCCAGCAGCTTTGTCGGGACAAGCACAGATACGCAGTATTTT.

V usage is TRBV9 and J usage is TRBJ1-3, with TRBD1 as a possible D gene (5 bases). The CDR3 consists of 16 residues. V lost 3 bases and J lost 1, with 14 bases in between. Germline V lookup: CDR1 SGDLS, CDR2 YYNGEE. As DNA, the CDR3 is TGTGCCAGCAGCGCCAACAAGGGGTCTTCTGGAAACACCATATATTTT. Protein sequence: CASSANKGSSGNTIYF.

The chain joins TRBV27 to TRBJ1-2; D remains unclear. The CDR3 is 13 amino acids. V lost 5 bases to trimming and J lost 1 base, with 8 bases between them. Germline V gene data show CDR1 as MNHEY and CDR2 as SMNVEV (reference sequence). CDR3 residues: CASSAQNNYGYTF. The CDR3 region has the DNA TGTGCCAGCAGTGCACAAAATAACTATGGCTACACCTTC.

V usage is TRBV6-5 and J usage is TRBJ1-2, with no clear D. V was clipped by 6 bases and J by 4 bases, with 12 bases between them. There are 13 residues in the CDR3. Germline lookup yields CDR1 MNHEY and CDR2 SVGAGI. The CDR3: CASSNERIYGYTF. The CDR3, as DNA: TGTGCCAGCAGCAATGAGAGAATCTATGGCTACACCTTC.

CDR3 sequence (DNA): TGTGCCTGGAGCCCATACGAGGACATTTTCGGGGGAAACACCATATATTTT. Its translation: CAWSPYEDIFGGNTIYF. The J gene is TRBJ1-3, the V gene TRBV30, with D tentatively TRBD1 (5 bases). Trimming removed 3 bases from V and 4 bases from J, with 22 bases in between. CDR1 GTSNPN and CDR2 SVGIG come from the germline V gene (reference sequence). This CDR3 has 17 amino acids.

V gene TRBV7-8 combines with J gene TRBJ2-1, with a possible D match to TRBD1 (6 bases). V dropped 4 bases and J dropped 7 bases, with 14 bases sitting between them. Germline CDR1 SGHVS, CDR2 FQNEAQ. The CDR3 is made up of 14 amino acids. The CDR3 region is CASSSGQRRNEQFF. CDR3 coding DNA: TGTGCCAGCAGCTCAGGACAGAGGCGTAATGAGCAGTTCTTC.

The table lists this clone with a count of one. The chain links TRBV2 to TRBJ2-7; 7 nucleotides line up with TRBD1. Losses at the gene ends were 5 bases for V and 3 bases for J; bases not matched to a gene: 1. The CDR3 totals 12 residues. CDR1 SNHLY and CDR2 FYNNEI come from the germline V gene. The CDR3, as DNA: TGTGCCAGCAGTAGACAGGGCTACGAGCAGTACTTC. Translation gives CASSRQGYEQYF.

The rearrangement joins TRBV10-1 to TRBJ2-3, with 8 bases that match TRBD2. V lost 2 bases, J lost 5 bases, and 3 bases stayed unmatched. The germline V gene has CDR1 WNHNN and CDR2 SYGVQD (reference sequence). The CDR3 covers 14 residues. This chain's CDR3 is CASSETGGRDTQYF. CDR3 sequence (DNA): TGCGCCAGCAGTGAGACGGGGGGGCGAGATACGCAGTATTTT.

This chain connects TRBV9 to TRBJ1-3; D call uncertain. CDR3 size: 13 residues. The V gene lost 3 bases and the J gene lost 0 bases, with 4 bases spanning the gap. Germline assignment: CDR1 SGDLS and CDR2 YYNGEE. The CDR3 nucleotides read TGTGCCAGCAGCGAGAGCTCTGGAAACACCATATATTTT. Its translation: CASSESSGNTIYF. Filled out from reference TRBV9 and TRBJ1-3, the complete variable domain reads DSGVTQTPKHLITATGQRVTLRCSPRSGDLSVYWYQQSLDQGLQFLIQYYNGEERAKGNILERFSAQQFPDLHSELNLSSLELGDSALYFCASSESSGNTIYFGEGSWLTVV.

This rearrangement joins TRBV5-5 to TRBJ1-2; D is possibly TRBD1 (6 bases). The germline V gene encodes CDR1 SGHKS and CDR2 YYEKEE (reference sequence). The CDR3 runs to 15 residues. Trimming took 2 bases from V and 5 from J, leaving 16 bases between them. The CDR3 DNA reads as TGTGCCAGCAGCTTTCAGGGGCTAGCCAAATATGGCTACACCTTC. This codes for CASSFQGLAKYGYTF. Using reference TRBV5-5 and TRBJ1-2 for the parts outside the CDR3, the full variable domain is DAGVTQSPTHLIKTRGQQVTLRCSPISGHKSVSWYQQVLGQGPQFIFQYYEKEERGRGNFPDRFSARQFPNYSSELNVNALLLGDSALYLCASSFQGLAKYGYTFGSGTRLTVV.

This chain links TRBV3-1 (or the pseudogene TRBV3-2) with TRBJ2-7; a possible D gene is TRBD1 (7 bases). The CDR3 spans 13 residues. The germline V and J ends were trimmed by 6 bases and 6 bases, with 15 bases remaining between them. The germline V gene has CDR1 LGHDT and CDR2 YNNKEL (reference sequence). The CDR3 DNA reads TGTGCCAGCAGTCCGGACAGGCGGGGCGAGCAGTACTTC. This sequence encodes CASSPDRRGEQYF.

The chain has TRBV7-6 and TRBJ2-1; 9 positions agree with TRBD1. The CDR3 spans 14 residues. The junction had 9 bases not matched to a gene; V was cut back by 5 bases and J by 10 bases. From germline, CDR1 is SGHVS and CDR2 FNYEAQ. The CDR3 spells CASSVRDRAGEQFF. Here the CDR3 DNA reads TGTGCCAGCAGCGTCCGGGACAGGGCCGGGGAGCAGTTCTTC.

V is TRBV3-1 (or the pseudogene TRBV3-2) and J is TRBJ1-4; D remains ambiguous. The CDR3 extends over 15 amino acids. Deletions cut 4 bases from V and 4 bases from J, with 13 bases between. Per germline, CDR1 LGHDT and CDR2 YNNKEL (reference sequence). The CDR3 region is CASSLGGMLNEKLFF. CDR3 bases: TGTGCCAGCAGCCTGGGCGGGATGCTTAATGAAAAACTGTTTTTT.